The 27 T cell receptor beta chains below come from one sample, sequenced in a study of cytomegalovirus exposure and HLA in healthy donors. The PCR made use of 60 Vbeta and 13 Jbeta primers. The repertoire was sequenced with immunoSEQ multiplex PCR; TCRdb's copy has only in-frame clones and lacks some. The sample gives fewer than 100,000 clones, approximately 69% of which show up once; around 1.3% is in the top ten. What was sequenced was PBMCs. These receptors were collected from a female donor in good health and CMV-seronegative.

The chain couples TRBV30 to TRBJ2-7; TRBD1 aligns across 9 bases. After removal of 0 bases from V and 2 bases from J, the junction contained 2 bases not matched to a gene. CDR1 and CDR2 from the germline V gene are GTSNPN and SVGIG (reference sequence). The CDR3 consists of 14 residues. The CDR3 loop is CAWSVRQGAYEQYF. The CDR3 DNA follows: TGTGCCTGGAGTGTACGACAGGGGGCCTACGAGCAGTACTTC.

The chain uses TRBV6-5 and TRBJ2-7; D might be TRBD2 (6 bases). Trimming removed 7 bases at V and 1 base at J, with 17 bases between. The germline V gene has CDR1 MNHEY and CDR2 SVGAGI. The CDR3 loop spans 15 amino acids. CDR3 coding DNA: TGTGCCAGCAAAAAGAGGGAGGAAGAATCCTACGAGCAGTACTTC. Its translation: CASKKREEESYEQYF.

This clone appeared a few times. The V and J genes are TRBV7-3 and TRBJ1-5, with TRBD1 matching 8 bases. This CDR3 is built from 17 residues. Germline CDR1 and CDR2: SGHTA and FQGTGA. V dropped 0 bases and J dropped 2; count of bases not matched to a gene: 6. The CDR3 DNA follows: TGTGCCAGCAGCTTAACGCAGCCGGGACAGGGCAATCAGCCCCAGCATTTT. It is translated as CASSLTQPGQGNQPQHF.

The sample holds a few counts of this clone. The chain combines TRBV7-9 with TRBJ1-1; possible D gene TRBD1, 6 bases. This CDR3 region has 13 residues. Germline CDR1 and CDR2: SEHNR and FQNEAQ (reference sequence). V lost 3 bases to trimming and J lost 5 bases, with 10 bases between them. The CDR3 nucleotides are TGTGCCAGCAGCTTCAACAGGGAGACTGAAGCTTTCTTT. Protein product: CASSFNRETEAFF.

The chain uses TRBV7-9 and TRBJ2-3; D may be TRBD1 (6 bases). CDR1 is SEHNR, CDR2 FQNEAQ, per germline (reference sequence). Trimming shortened V by 1 base and J by 2 bases, and 13 bases separated the two germline ends. This CDR3 has 16 amino acids. CDR3 coding DNA: TGTGCCAGCAGCTTAGGGGCAGGGGTAATCACAGATACGCAGTATTTT. Its protein product is CASSLGAGVITDTQYF.

This chain links TRBV28 with TRBJ2-1, with D possibly TRBD2 on 5 matching bases. The ends were cut back, 8 bases at V and 3 bases at J, with 11 bases in the middle. The CDR3 length is 13 residues. Germline CDR1 MDHEN, CDR2 SYDVKM. CDR3 sequence reads: CASYAGFYNEQFF. The CDR3, as DNA: TGTGCCAGCTATGCGGGTTTCTACAATGAGCAGTTCTTC.

The genes are TRBV27 and TRBJ2-7; D perhaps matches TRBD1 (7 bases). Per the germline V gene, CDR1 is MNHEY and CDR2 is SMNVEV (reference sequence). The CDR3 runs 14 residues. Trimming cost V 5 bases and J 5 bases, with 16 bases left between them. CDR3 sequence (DNA): TGTGCCAGCAGTCCCCGGCAGGGGGGCAACGAGCAGTACTTC. Translation gives CASSPRQGGNEQYF.

The V gene is TRBV5-6, the J gene TRBJ1-2; D is perhaps TRBD1 (5 bases). Germline CDR1 is SGHDT and CDR2 is YYEEEE. Trimming cost V 3 bases and J 7 bases, with 16 bases left between them. The CDR3 totals 14 residues. In DNA, the CDR3 is TGTGCCAGCAGCTCTATGGGCAGGGAGGGTGGCTACACCTTC. This sequence encodes CASSSMGREGGYTF.

The chain uses TRBV5-4 and TRBJ2-1; TRBD1 might be the D (6 bases). V was cut by 3 bases and J by 3 bases, with 16 bases left in between. This CDR3 has 16 residues. The germline CDR1 and CDR2 sequences are SGHNT and YYREEE (reference sequence). The CDR3 loop is CASSSGTPGNYNEQFF. DNA of the CDR3: TGTGCCAGCAGCTCGGGGACACCGGGGAACTACAATGAGCAGTTCTTC.

CDR3 sequence (DNA): TGTGCCAGCAGCTTAACGATGGGGAGTTATAATGAGCAGTTCTTC. Translated: CASSLTMGSYNEQFF. The chain couples TRBV7-9 to TRBJ2-1; D perhaps matches TRBD2 (5 bases). This CDR3 has 15 residues. V was shortened by 2 bases and J by 7 bases, with 15 bases between the two germline ends. Looked up from germline, CDR1 is SEHNR and CDR2 is FQNEAQ (reference sequence).

This clone was picked up one time. CDR3 protein: CAWSPGSYNEQFF. The CDR3 bases are TGTGCCTGGAGTCCCGGCTCCTACAATGAGCAGTTCTTC. The chain carries TRBV30 and TRBJ2-1; D ambiguous. There are 13 residues in the CDR3. The germline CDR1 and CDR2 sequences are GTSNPN and SVGIG (reference sequence). The V gene lost 2 bases and the J gene lost 0 bases, with 5 bases spanning the gap.

The chain has TRBV6-5 and TRBJ1-1; D gene ambiguous. The CDR3 is 12 amino acids. Trimming removed 5 bases from V and 5 bases from J, with 9 bases in between. In germline, CDR1 is MNHEY, CDR2 SVGAGI. The CDR3 nucleotides are TGTGCCAGCAGTCGGCCCGGGACTGAAGCTTTCTTT. Translation gives CASSRPGTEAFF.

The chain carries TRBV6-1 and TRBJ1-5; 8 bases are a match to TRBD1. V was pared by 2 bases and J by 4 bases, with 13 bases of the junction left unmatched. Germline CDR1 and CDR2: MNHNS and SASEGT. CDR3 size: 18 residues. The CDR3 DNA reads TGTGCCAGCAGTGAAAACCCCGGACAGGGAAGAAAGAATCAGCCCCAGCATTTT. Its protein product is CASSENPGQGRKNQPQHF.

The chain uses TRBV10-2 and TRBJ2-2; 11 bases fit TRBD2. The CDR3 loop spans 17 amino acids. V gave up 6 bases and J gave up 7 bases; unmatched junction bases: 13. Germline V CDR1 and CDR2: WSHSY, SAAADI. The CDR3 DNA follows: TGCGCCAGCAGAGACATCTTAGCGGGGGGGCGTCACGGGGAGCTGTTTTTT. This encodes CASRDILAGGRHGELFF.

The rearrangement links TRBV5-5 to TRBJ2-7; 8 bases map to TRBD1. This CDR3 comprises 16 residues. CDR1 is SGHKS and CDR2 is YYEKEE in the germline V gene (reference sequence). Trimming cost V 4 bases and J 4 bases; bases outside gene matches: 13. In DNA form, the CDR3 reads TGTGCCAGCAGCGTACCGAACAGGGGGGCCTATTACGAGCAGTACTTC. Amino acid sequence: CASSVPNRGAYYEQYF.

This clone showed up just a few times. The chain links TRBV7-8 to TRBJ2-6; D possibly corresponds to TRBD1 (5 bases). Germline CDR1 and CDR2: SGHVS and FQNEAQ. The CDR3 runs to 15 residues. V lost 5 bases to trimming and J lost 4 bases, with 12 bases between them. The DNA of the CDR3 is TGTGCCAGCAGCATAGGGGCGCGCGGGGCCAACGTCCTGACTTTC. Protein: CASSIGARGANVLTF.

The chain joins TRBV29-1 to TRBJ1-2, with D uncertain. Deletions cut 3 bases from V and 4 bases from J, with 12 bases between. Germline CDR1 reads SQVTM; CDR2 reads ANQGSEA. The CDR3 is 13 amino acids. This CDR3 is CSVERQLSYGYTF. In nucleotides, the CDR3 is TGCAGCGTTGAGAGGCAGCTCTCCTATGGCTACACCTTC. The complete variable domain, with remaining parts taken from reference TRBV29-1 and TRBJ1-2, reads SAVISQKPSRDICQRGTSLTIQCQVDSQVTMMFWYRQQPGQSLTLIATANQGSEATYESGFVIDKFPISRPNLTFSTLTVSNMSPEDSSIYLCSVERQLSYGYTFGSGTRLTVV.

The CDR3 is CASSFTASYEQYF. CDR3 nucleotides: TGTGCCAGCAGCTTTACAGCCTCCTACGAGCAGTACTTC. J is TRBJ2-7 and V is TRBV5-6; D call uncertain. The germline gives CDR1 SGHDT, CDR2 YYEEEE. The ends were cut back, 2 bases at V and 0 bases at J, with 6 bases in the middle. This CDR3 is built from 13 residues.

Only one count was recorded for this clone. J is TRBJ2-7 and V is TRBV28; weak D call: TRBD1 (9 bases). The germline CDR1 and CDR2 sequences are MDHEN and SYDVKM. This CDR3 is 16 amino acids long. The V and J ends lost 5 bases and 4 bases respectively, with 21 bases between them. Here the CDR3 DNA reads TGTGCCAGCAGTGCGGGGGGCGGACAGGGGACTTACGAGCAGTACTTC. Its translation: CASSAGGGQGTYEQYF.

This clone was counted only a few times. This chain uses TRBV20-1 with TRBJ2-1; unclear D gene. Trimming took 3 bases from V and 8 from J, leaving 8 bases between them. Germline V lookup: CDR1 DFQATT, CDR2 SNEGSKA (reference sequence). The length of the CDR3 is 11 residues. The CDR3 region is CSASPRDEQFF. CDR3 DNA: TGCAGTGCTAGCCCCCGGGATGAGCAGTTCTTC.

The V and J genes are TRBV27 and TRBJ1-1; D unclear. Germline V CDR1 and CDR2: MNHEY, SMNVEV (reference sequence). The CDR3 spans 15 residues. Trimming took 7 bases from V and 0 from J, leaving 15 bases between them. In nucleotides, the CDR3 is TGTGCCAGCAAACCCACCAGATCCTTGAACACTGAAGCTTTCTTT. It codes for CASKPTRSLNTEAFF.

The V gene is TRBV7-2, the J gene TRBJ1-4; D unresolved. There are 14 residues in the CDR3. Germline CDR1 reads SGHTA; CDR2 reads FQGNSA. V lost 0 bases, J lost 4 bases, and 6 bases lay in between. The CDR3 DNA sequence: TGTGCCAGCAGCTTAGCGGCCCTTAATGAAAAACTGTTTTTT. Protein product: CASSLAALNEKLFF.

Note on this clone: One end of the junction does not line up with germline, which may come from a read error. The chain combines TRBV11-3 with TRBJ2-1; D may be TRBD1 (6 bases). CDR1 is SGHNT and CDR2 is YENEEA in the germline V gene. This CDR3 contains 17 residues. The CDR3 spells CASTSWGPYRGYDEQFF. Here the CDR3 DNA reads TGTGCCAGCACCTCCTGGGGGCCGTATCGGGGCTACGATGAGCAGTTCTTC.

The chain is built from TRBV6-6 and TRBJ2-3; 9 bases match TRBD1. The V segment lost 0 bases and the J segment 4 bases; nucleotides outside the gene matches: 5. Germline V gene lookup returns CDR1 MNHNY and CDR2 SVGAGI (reference sequence). CDR3 size: 16 residues. The CDR3 here is CASSYSRDREADTQYF. The CDR3 coding sequence is TGTGCCAGCAGTTACTCCCGGGACAGGGAAGCAGATACGCAGTATTTT.

The CDR3 protein is CASSPGTGDGYTF. CDR3 coding DNA: TGTGCCAGCAGCCCTGGGACAGGGGATGGCTACACCTTC. The V gene is TRBV6-6, the J gene TRBJ1-2, with 10 bases lining up with TRBD1. CDR1 MNHNY and CDR2 SVGAGI come from the germline V gene (reference sequence). The J segment lost 6 bases and the V segment lost 6 bases, leaving 4 bases of the junction unmatched. The CDR3 loop spans 13 amino acids.

The rearrangement joins TRBV6-5 to TRBJ1-6; possibly TRBD1 for D (6 bases). CDR3 size: 13 residues. Trimming removed 5 bases from V and 7 bases from J, with 9 bases in between. CDR1 is MNHEY, CDR2 SVGAGI, per germline. The CDR3 sequence is CASSRTVNSPLHF. In DNA, the CDR3 is TGTGCCAGCAGTCGGACAGTAAATTCACCCCTCCACTTT.

The chain combines TRBV6-5 with TRBJ1-4; D is uncertain. The ends were cut back, 2 bases at V and 10 bases at J, with 11 bases in the middle. The germline V gene encodes CDR1 MNHEY and CDR2 SVGAGI. The CDR3 runs 13 residues. DNA for the CDR3: TGTGCCAGCAGTTACGCTGGGGAGGGAAAACTGTTTTTT. Protein: CASSYAGEGKLFF.